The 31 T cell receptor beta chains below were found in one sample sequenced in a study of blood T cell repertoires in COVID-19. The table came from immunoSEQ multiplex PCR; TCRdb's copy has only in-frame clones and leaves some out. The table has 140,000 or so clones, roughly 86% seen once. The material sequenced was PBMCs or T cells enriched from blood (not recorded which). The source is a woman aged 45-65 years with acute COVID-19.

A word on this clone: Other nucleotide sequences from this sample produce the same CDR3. Here the CDR3 reads CSVERQGYGYTF. The CDR3 nucleotides are TGCAGCGTTGAACGACAGGGATATGGCTACACCTTC. The rearrangement joins TRBV29-1 to TRBJ1-2; 7 positions match TRBD1. CDR1 is SQVTM, CDR2 ANQGSEA, per germline. CDR3 length: 12 residues. The V and J ends lost 2 bases and 5 bases, in that order; junction bases with no gene match: 2.

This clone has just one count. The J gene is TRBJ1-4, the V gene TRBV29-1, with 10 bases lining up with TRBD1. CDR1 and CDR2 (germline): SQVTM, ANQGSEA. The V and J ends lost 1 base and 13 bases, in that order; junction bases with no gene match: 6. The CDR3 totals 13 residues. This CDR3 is CSVEGQGARGLFF. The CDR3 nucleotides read TGCAGCGTTGAAGGACAGGGGGCGCGGGGACTGTTTTTT.

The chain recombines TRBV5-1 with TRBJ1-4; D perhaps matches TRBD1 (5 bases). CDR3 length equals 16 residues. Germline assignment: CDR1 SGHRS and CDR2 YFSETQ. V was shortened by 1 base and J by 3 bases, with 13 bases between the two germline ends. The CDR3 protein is CASSLFGGTPNEKLFF. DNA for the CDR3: TGCGCCAGCAGCTTGTTCGGCGGGACCCCTAATGAAAAACTGTTTTTT.

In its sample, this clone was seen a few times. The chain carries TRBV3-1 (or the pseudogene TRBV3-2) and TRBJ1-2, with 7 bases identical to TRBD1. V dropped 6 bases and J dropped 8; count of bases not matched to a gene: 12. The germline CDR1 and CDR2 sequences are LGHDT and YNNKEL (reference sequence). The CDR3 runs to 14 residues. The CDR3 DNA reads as TGTGCCAGCAGGGGCGTTGGGGACAGCAGAGGCTACACCTTC. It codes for CASRGVGDSRGYTF.

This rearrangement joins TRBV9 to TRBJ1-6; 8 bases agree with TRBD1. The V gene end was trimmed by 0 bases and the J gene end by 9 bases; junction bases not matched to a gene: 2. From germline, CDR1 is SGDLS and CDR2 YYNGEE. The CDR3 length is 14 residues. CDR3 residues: CASSVAGGPSPLHF. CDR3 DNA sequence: TGTGCCAGCAGCGTAGCAGGGGGCCCTTCACCCCTCCACTTT.

CDR3: CASSLGQGNTEAFF. Written as DNA, the CDR3 is TGTGCCAGCAGCCTCGGACAGGGGAACACTGAAGCTTTCTTT. The chain carries TRBV3-1 (or the pseudogene TRBV3-2) and TRBJ1-1, with TRBD1 matching 8 bases. Looked up from germline, CDR1 is LGHDT and CDR2 is YNNKEL (reference sequence). This CDR3 is 14 amino acids long. The V and J ends lost 4 bases and 1 base, in that order; junction bases with no gene match: 2.

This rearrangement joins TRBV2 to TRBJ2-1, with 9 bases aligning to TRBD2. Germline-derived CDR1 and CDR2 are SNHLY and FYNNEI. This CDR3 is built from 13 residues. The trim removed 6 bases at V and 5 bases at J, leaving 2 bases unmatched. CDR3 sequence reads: CASRAGGNNEQFF. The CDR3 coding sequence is TGTGCCAGCAGGGCGGGAGGGAACAATGAGCAGTTCTTC.

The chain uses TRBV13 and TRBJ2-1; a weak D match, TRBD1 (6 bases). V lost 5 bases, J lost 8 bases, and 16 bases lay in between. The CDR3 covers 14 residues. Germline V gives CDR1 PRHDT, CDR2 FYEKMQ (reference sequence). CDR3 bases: TGTGCCAGCAGCAGAGGGACACGACAGGATGAGCAGTTCTTC. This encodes CASSRGTRQDEQFF.

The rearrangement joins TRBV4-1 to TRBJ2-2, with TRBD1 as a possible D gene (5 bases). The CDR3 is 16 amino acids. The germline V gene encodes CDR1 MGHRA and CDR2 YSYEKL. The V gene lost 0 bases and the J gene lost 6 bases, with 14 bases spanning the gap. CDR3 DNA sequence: TGCGCCAGCAGCCAAGATGGGGCAGCTATGTCCGGGGAGCTGTTTTTT. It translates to CASSQDGAAMSGELFF.

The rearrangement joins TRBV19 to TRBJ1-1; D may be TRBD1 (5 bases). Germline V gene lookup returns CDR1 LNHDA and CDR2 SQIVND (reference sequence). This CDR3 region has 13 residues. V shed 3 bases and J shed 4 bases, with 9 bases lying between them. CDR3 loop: CASSMGEGTEAFF. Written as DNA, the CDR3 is TGTGCCAGTAGTATGGGGGAGGGCACTGAAGCTTTCTTT.

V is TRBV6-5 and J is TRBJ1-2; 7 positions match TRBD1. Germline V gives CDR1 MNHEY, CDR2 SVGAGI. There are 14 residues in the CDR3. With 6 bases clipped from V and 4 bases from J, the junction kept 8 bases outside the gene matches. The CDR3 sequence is CASRATRDSYGYTF. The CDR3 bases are TGTGCCAGCAGAGCAACCCGGGACAGCTATGGCTACACCTTC.

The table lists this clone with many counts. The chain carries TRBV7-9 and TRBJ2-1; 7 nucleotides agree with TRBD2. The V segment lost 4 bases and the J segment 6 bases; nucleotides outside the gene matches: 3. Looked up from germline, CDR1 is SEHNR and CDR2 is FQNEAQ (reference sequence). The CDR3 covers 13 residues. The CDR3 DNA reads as TGTGCCAGCAGCTGGGAGGGGTCCAATGAGCAGTTCTTC. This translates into CASSWEGSNEQFF.

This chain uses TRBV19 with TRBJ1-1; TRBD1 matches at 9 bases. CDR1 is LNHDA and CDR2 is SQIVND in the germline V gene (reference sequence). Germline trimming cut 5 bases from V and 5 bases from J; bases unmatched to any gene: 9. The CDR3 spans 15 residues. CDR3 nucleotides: TGTGCCAGTAGTTTTTCGGACAGGGGTGGAACTGAAGCTTTCTTT. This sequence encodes CASSFSDRGGTEAFF.

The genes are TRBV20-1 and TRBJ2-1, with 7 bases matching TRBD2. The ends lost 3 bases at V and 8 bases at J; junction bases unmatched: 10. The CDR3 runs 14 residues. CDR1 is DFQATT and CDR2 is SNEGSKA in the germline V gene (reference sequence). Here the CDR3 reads CSASRSSGPDEQFF. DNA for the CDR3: TGCAGTGCTAGTAGGTCTAGCGGACCCGATGAGCAGTTCTTC.

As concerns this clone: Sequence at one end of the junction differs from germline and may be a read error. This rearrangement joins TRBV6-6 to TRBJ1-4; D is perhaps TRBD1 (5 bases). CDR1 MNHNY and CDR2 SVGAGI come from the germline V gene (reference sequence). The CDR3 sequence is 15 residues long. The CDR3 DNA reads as TGTGCCAGCAGTGACTCACGGGGGGTCAATGAAAAACTGTTTTTT. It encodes CASSDSRGVNEKLFF.

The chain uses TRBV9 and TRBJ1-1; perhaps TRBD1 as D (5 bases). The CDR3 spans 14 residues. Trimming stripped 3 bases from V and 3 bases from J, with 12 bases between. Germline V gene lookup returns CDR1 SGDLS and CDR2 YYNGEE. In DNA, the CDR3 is TGTGCCAGCAGCGGGGGTCAGGGTTACACTGAAGCTTTCTTT. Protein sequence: CASSGGQGYTEAFF.

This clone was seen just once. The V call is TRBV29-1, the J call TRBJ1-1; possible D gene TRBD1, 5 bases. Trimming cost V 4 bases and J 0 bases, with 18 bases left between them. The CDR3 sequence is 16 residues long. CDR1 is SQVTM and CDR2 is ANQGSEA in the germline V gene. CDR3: CSVGGRRAGMNTEAFF. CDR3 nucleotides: TGCAGCGTTGGAGGCCGTCGAGCAGGGATGAACACTGAAGCTTTCTTT. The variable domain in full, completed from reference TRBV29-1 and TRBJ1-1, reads SAVISQKPSRDICQRGTSLTIQCQVDSQVTMMFWYRQQPGQSLTLIATANQGSEATYESGFVIDKFPISRPNLTFSTLTVSNMSPEDSSIYLCSVGGRRAGMNTEAFFGQGTRLTVV.

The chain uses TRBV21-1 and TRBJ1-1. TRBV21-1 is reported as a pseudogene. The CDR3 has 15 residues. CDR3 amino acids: CASSWEVPEGGEAFF. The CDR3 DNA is TGTGCCAGCAGCTGGGAGGTCCCGGAGGGAGGTGAAGCTTTCTTT.

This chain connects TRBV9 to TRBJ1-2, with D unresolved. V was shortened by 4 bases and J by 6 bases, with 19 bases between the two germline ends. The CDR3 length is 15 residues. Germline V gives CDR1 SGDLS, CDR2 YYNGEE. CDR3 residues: CASSIMEQSKNGYTF. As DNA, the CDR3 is TGTGCCAGCAGCATAATGGAACAGTCGAAGAATGGCTACACCTTC.

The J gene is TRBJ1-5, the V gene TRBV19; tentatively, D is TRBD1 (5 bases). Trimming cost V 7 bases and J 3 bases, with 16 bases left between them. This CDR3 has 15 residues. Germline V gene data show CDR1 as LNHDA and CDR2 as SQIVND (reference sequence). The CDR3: CASTFDSTNNQPQHF. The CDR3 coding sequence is TGTGCCAGTACGTTTGACAGCACCAACAATCAGCCCCAGCATTTT.

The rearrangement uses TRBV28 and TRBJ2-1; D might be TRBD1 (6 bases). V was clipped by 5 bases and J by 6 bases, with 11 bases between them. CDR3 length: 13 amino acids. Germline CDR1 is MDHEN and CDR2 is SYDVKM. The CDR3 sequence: CASSAGQSNEQFF. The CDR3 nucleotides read TGTGCCAGCAGTGCCGGACAGAGCAATGAGCAGTTCTTC.

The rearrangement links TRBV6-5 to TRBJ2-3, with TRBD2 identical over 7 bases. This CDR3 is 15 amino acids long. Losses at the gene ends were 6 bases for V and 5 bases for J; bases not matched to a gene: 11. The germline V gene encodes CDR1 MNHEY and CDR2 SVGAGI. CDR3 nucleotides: TGTGCCAGCAGGACCCGGGGGGAGGTCGTAGATACGCAGTATTTT. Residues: CASRTRGEVVDTQYF.

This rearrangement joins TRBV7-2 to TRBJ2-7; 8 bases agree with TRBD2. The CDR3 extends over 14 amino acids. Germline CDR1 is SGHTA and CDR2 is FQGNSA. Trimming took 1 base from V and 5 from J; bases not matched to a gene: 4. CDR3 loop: CASSLGGTRNEQYF. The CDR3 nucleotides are TGTGCCAGCAGCTTAGGTGGGACTAGAAACGAGCAGTACTTC.

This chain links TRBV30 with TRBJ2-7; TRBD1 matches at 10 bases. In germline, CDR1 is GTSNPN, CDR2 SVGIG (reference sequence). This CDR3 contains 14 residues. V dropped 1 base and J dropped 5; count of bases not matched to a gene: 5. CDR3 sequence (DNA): TGTGCCTGGAGTGAAGGGACAGGGGCCCACGAGCAGTACTTC. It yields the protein CAWSEGTGAHEQYF. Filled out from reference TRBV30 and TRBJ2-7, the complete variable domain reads SQTIHQWPATLVQPVGSPLSLECTVEGTSNPNLYWYRQAAGRGLQLLFYSVGIGQISSEVPQNLSASRPQDRQFILSSKKLLLSDSGFYLCAWSEGTGAHEQYFGPGTRLTVT.

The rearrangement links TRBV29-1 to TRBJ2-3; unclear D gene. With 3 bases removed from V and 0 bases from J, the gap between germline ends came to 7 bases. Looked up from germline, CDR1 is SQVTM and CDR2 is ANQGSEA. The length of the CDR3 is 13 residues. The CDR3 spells CSVDSFSTDTQYF. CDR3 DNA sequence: TGCAGCGTTGACAGTTTTAGCACAGATACGCAGTATTTT.

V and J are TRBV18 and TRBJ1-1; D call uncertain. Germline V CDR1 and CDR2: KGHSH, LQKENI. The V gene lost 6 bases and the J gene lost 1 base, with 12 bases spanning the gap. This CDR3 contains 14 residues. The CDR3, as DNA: TGTGCCAGCTCCTATGGGAGGAGGAACACTGAAGCTTTCTTT. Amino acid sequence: CASSYGRRNTEAFF.

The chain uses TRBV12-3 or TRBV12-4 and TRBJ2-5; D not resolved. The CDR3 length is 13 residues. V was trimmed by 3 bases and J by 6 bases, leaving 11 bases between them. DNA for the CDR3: TGTGCCAGCAGTTTTTCGGAGAGGAAGACCCAGTACTTC. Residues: CASSFSERKTQYF.

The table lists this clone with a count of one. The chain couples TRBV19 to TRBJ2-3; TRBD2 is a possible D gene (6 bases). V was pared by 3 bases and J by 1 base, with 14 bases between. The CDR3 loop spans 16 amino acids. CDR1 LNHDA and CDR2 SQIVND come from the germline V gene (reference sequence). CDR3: CASSMGGVLRTDTQYF. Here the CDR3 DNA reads TGTGCCAGTAGTATGGGGGGTGTGCTACGCACAGATACGCAGTATTTT.

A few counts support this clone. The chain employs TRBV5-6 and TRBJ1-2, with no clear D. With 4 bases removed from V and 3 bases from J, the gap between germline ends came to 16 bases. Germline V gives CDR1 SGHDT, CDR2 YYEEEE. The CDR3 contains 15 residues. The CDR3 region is CASSPTREGHYGYTF. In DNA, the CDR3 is TGTGCCAGCAGCCCCACCCGGGAGGGCCACTATGGCTACACCTTC.

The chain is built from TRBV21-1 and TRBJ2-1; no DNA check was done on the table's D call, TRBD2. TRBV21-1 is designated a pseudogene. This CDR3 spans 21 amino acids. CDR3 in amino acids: CASSKAWGSGRASNSYNEQFF. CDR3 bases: TGTGCCAGCAGCAAAGCCTGGGGTAGCGGGAGGGCCTCAAACTCCTACAATGAGCAGTTCTTC.

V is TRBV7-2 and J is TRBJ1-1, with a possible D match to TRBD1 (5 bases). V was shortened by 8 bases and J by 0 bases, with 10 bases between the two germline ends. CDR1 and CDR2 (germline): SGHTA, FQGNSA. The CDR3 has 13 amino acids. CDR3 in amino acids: CASLPGMNTEAFF. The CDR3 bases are TGTGCCAGCCTCCCAGGGATGAACACTGAAGCTTTCTTT.